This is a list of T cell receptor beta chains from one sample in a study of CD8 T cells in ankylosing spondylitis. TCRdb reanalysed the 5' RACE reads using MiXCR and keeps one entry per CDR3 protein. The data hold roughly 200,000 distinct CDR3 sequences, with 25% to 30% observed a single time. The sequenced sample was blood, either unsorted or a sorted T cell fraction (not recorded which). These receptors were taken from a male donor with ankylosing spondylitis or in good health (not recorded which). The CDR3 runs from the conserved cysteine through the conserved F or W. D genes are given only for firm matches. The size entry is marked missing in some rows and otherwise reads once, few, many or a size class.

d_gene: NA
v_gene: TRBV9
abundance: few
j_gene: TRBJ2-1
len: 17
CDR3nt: TGTGCCAGCAGCGCCCCTACCCGGGACGCCGCCTCCAATGAGCAGTTCTTC
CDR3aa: CASSAPTRDAASNEQFF

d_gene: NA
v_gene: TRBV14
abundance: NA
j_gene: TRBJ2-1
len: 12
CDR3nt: TGTGCCAGCAGCGAACAGGGCTATGAGCAGTTCTTC
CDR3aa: CASSEQGYEQFF

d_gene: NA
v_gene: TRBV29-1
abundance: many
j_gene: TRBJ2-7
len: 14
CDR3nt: TGCAGCGTTGAGCGTGGGAGAGGATCCTACGAGCAGTACTTC
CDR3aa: CSVERGRGSYEQYF

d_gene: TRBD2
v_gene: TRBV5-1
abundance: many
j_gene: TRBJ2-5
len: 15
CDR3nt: TGCGCCAGCAGCTTGGAGGGACTAGCGGGAGAGACCCAGTACTTC
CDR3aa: CASSLEGLAGETQYF

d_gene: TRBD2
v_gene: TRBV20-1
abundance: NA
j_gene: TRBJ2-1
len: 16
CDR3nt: TGCAGTGCCCTGGCTAGCGGTGGGAGCTCCTACAATGAGCAGTTCTTC
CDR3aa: CSALASGGSSYNEQFF

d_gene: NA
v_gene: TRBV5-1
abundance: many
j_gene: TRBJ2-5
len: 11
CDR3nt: TGTGCCAGCAGCCAACAAGAGACCCAGTACTTC
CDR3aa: CASSQQETQYF

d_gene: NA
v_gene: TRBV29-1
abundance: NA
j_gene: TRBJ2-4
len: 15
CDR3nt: TGCAGCGTTCCACTTTCGGGGCAGAAAAAAAACATTCAGTACTTC
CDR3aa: CSVPLSGQKKNIQYF

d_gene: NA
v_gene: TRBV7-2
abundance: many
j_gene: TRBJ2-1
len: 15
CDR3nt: TGTGCCAGCAGCTCCTCGTTGGGCCCCCACAATGAGCAGTTCTTC
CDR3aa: CASSSSLGPHNEQFF

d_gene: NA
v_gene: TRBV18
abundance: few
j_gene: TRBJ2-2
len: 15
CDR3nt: TGTGCCAGCTCACCACAAAGGGGGAACACCGGGGAGCTGTTTTTT
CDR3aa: CASSPQRGNTGELFF

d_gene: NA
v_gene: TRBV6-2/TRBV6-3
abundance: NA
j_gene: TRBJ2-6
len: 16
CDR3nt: TGTGCCAGCAGCCAAGGTCGAAACTCTGGGGCCAACGTCCTGACTTTC
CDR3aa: CASSQGRNSGANVLTF

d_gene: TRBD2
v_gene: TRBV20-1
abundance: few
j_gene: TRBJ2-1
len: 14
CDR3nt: TGCAGTGCTGGATTAGCGGGATTAGGTAATGAGCAGTTCTTC
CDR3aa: CSAGLAGLGNEQFF

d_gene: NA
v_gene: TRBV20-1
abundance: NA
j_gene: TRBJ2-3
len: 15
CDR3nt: TGCAGTGCTAGAGATCAGGCTAGCTGGTCAGATACGCAGTATTTT
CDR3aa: CSARDQASWSDTQYF

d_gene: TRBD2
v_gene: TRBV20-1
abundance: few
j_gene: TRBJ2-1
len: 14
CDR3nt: TGCAGTGCTAGGGCCAGCGGGAGGTCAGCTGAGCAGTTCTTC
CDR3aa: CSARASGRSAEQFF

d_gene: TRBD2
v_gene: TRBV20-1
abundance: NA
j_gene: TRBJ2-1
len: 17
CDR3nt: TGCAGTGCTAGACAACTAGCGGGGGGCTCATCCTACAATGAGCAGTTCTTC
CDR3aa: CSARQLAGGSSYNEQFF

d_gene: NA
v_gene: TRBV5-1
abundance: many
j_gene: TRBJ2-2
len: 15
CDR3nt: TGCGCCAGCAGATTTACCGAAGCGGAGACCGGGGAGCTGTTTTTT
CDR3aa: CASRFTEAETGELFF

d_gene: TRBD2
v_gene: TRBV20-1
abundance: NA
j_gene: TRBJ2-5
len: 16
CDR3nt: TGCAGTGCTAGAGGCGTAGCGGGAGGGCCGTTAGAGACCCAGTACTTC
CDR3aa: CSARGVAGGPLETQYF

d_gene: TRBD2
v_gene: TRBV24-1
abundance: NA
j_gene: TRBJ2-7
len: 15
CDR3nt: TGTGCCACCAGTGACCCCGGGACTAGCGGGAGTGAGCAGTACTTC
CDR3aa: CATSDPGTSGSEQYF

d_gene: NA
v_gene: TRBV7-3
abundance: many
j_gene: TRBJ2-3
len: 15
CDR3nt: TGTGCCAGCAGCTTAAGTCATACTAGCACAGATACGCAGTATTTT
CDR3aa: CASSLSHTSTDTQYF

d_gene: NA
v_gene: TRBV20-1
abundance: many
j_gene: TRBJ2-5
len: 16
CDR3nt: TGCAGTGCAATAATATGGGACGGTGGAAGTGGAGAGACCCAGTACTTC
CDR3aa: CSAIIWDGGSGETQYF

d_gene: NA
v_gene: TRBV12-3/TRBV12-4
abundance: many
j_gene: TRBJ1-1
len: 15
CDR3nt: TGTGCCAGCAGAACCCTGGGGGCTTCTCTCACTGAAGCTTTCTTT
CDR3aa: CASRTLGASLTEAFF

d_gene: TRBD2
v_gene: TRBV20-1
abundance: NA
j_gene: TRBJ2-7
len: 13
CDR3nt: TGCAGTGCTAGCCAGCGGGGGGGAAAGCAGCAGTACTTC
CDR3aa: CSASQRGGKQQYF

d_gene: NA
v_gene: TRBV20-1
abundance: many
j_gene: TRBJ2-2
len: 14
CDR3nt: TGCAGTGCGCGGGACAGAGCGAACACCGGGGAGCTGTTTTTT
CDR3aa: CSARDRANTGELFF

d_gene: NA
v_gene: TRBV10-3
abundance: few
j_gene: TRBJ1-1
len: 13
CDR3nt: TGTGCCATCAGCGAGGGGGAGGGGACTGAAGCTTTCTTT
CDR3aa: CAISEGEGTEAFF

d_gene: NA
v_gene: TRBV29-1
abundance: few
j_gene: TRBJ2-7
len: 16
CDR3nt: TGCAGCGTTGATGCCTCCGGGACTGGCCGCCGGTACGAGCAGTACTTC
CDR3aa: CSVDASGTGRRYEQYF

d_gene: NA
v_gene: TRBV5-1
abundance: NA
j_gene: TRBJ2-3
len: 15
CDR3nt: TGCGTTAGCACCCAGAGCGGCCGGCCCCGAGATACGCAGTATTTT
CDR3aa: CVSTQSGRPRDTQYF

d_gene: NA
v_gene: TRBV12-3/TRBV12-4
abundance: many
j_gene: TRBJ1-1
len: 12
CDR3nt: TGTGCCAGCAGGCTCCCGGCAGGTGAAGCTTTCTTT
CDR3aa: CASRLPAGEAFF

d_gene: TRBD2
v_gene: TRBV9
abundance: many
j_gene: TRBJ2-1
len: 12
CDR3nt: TGTGCCAGCAGCGAATCCGGGACTAGTAGGGTTTTC
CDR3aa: CASSESGTSRVF

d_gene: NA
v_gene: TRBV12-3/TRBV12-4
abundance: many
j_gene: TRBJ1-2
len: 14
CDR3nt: TGTGCCAGCAGCCCTCCCGGGGGTCATGGGGGCTACACCTTC
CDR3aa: CASSPPGGHGGYTF

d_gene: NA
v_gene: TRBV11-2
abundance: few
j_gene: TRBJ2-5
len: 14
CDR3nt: TGTGCCAGCAGCCTAGGGGTGTCTCTGGAGACCCAGTACTTC
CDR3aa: CASSLGVSLETQYF

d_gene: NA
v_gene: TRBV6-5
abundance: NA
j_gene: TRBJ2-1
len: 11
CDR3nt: TGTGCCAGCAACTCCGGCAATGAGCAGTTCTTC
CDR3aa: CASNSGNEQFF

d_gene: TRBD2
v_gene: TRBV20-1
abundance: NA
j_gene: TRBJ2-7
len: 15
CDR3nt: TGCAGTGCTAGACGGGCGGGAGGGCCGACCTACGAGCAGTACTTC
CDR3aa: CSARRAGGPTYEQYF

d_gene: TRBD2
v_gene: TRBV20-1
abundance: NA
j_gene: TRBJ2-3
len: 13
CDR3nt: TGCAGCCCCCTTGTAGCGGGGACAGATACGCAGTATTTT
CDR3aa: CSPLVAGTDTQYF

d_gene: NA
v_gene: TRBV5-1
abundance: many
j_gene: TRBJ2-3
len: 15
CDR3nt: TGCGCCAGCAGCTCAACAGGGAGTTACACAGATACGCAGTATTTT
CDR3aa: CASSSTGSYTDTQYF

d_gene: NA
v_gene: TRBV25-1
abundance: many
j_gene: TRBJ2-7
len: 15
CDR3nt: TGTGCCAGCCGAACAGACACCAACCCCCCCTACGAGCAGTACTTC
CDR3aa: CASRTDTNPPYEQYF

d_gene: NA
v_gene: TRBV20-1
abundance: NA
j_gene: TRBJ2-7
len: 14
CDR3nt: TGCAGTGCTAGCCGGTCGCCGCTACAATACGAGCAGTACTTC
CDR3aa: CSASRSPLQYEQYF

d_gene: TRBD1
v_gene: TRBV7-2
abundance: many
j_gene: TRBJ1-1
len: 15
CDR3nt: TGTGCCAGCAGCTTACGGGACAGGGGGTCCCCCTGGGCTTTCTTT
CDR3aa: CASSLRDRGSPWAFF

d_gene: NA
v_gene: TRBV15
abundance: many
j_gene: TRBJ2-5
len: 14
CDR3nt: TGTGCCACCAGCAATAGACGATTAGGGGAGACCCAGTACTTC
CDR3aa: CATSNRRLGETQYF

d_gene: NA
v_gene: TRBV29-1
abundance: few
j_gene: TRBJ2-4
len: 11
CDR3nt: TGCAGCGTTGTGCAGAAAAACATTCAGTACTTC
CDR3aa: CSVVQKNIQYF

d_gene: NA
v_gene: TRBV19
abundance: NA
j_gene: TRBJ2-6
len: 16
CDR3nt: TGTGCCAGTGGGGGGGCAGGCCGCTCTGGGGCCAACGTCCTGACTTTC
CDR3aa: CASGGAGRSGANVLTF

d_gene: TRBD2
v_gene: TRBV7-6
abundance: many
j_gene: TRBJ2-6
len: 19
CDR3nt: TGTGCCAGCAGCTTATGGCTAGCGGGAGGTAGCTCTGGGGCCAACGTCCTGACTTTC
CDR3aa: CASSLWLAGGSSGANVLTF

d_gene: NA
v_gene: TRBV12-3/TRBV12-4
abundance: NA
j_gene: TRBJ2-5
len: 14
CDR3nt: TGTGCCAGCAAGCCGGGACTCTCCTCTGGGGACCAGTACTTC
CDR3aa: CASKPGLSSGDQYF

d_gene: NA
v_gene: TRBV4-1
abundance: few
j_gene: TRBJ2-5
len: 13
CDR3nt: TGCGCCAGCAGCCAAGGAACGGAAGAGACCCAGTACTTC
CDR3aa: CASSQGTEETQYF

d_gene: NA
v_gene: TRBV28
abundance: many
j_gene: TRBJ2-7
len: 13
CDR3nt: TGTGCCAGCAGTTTTGCAGGGCCATACGAGCAGTACTTC
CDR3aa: CASSFAGPYEQYF

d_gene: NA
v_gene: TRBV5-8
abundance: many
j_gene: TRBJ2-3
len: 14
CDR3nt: TGTGCCAGTTCAAGGGGGGACCACACAGATACGCAGTATTTT
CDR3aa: CASSRGDHTDTQYF

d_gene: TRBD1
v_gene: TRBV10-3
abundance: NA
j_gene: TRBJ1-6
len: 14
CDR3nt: TGTGCCATCAGCCCCTTCACAGGGGAATCACCCCTCCACTTT
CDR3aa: CAISPFTGESPLHF

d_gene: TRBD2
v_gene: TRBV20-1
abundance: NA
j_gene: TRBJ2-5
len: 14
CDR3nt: TGCAGTGCCCCCGGGACTAGCGCCGGCGAGACCCAGTACTTC
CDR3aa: CSAPGTSAGETQYF

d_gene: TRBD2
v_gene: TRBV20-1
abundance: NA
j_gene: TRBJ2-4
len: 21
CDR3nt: TGCAGTGCTAGGTTTCTAGCGGGAGGGCCGACCCTAGAGATAGCCAAAAACATTCAGTACTTC
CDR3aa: CSARFLAGGPTLEIAKNIQYF

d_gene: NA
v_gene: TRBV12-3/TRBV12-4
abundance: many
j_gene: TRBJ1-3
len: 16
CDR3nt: TGTGCCAGCAGTGGGCGTCGTTTAGGTTCGGGAAACACCATATATTTT
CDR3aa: CASSGRRLGSGNTIYF

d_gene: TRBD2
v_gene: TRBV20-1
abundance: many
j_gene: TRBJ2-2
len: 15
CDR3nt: TGCAGTGCTAGACCCGGGACTAGCGGGACCGGGGAGCTGTTTTTT
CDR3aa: CSARPGTSGTGELFF

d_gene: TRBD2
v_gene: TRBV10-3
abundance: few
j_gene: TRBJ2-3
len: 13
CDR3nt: TGTGCCATCGCCGGGACTAGCGGCTATACGCAGTATTTT
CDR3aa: CAIAGTSGYTQYF

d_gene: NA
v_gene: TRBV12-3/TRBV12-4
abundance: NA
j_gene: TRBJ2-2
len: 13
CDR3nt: TGTGCCAGCAGTCCTGCCGAAGTCGGGGAGCTGTTTTTT
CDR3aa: CASSPAEVGELFF

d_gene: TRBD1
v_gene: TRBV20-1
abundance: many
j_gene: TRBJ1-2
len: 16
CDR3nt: TGCAGTGCCACCGCGACAGGGTTAGGGCCTATGCGGAGCTACACCTTC
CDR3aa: CSATATGLGPMRSYTF

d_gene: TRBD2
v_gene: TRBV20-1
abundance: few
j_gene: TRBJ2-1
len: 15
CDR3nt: TGCAGTGCGCTGACTAGCGGGACGTTGTACAATGAGCAGTTCTTC
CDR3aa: CSALTSGTLYNEQFF